This TCR beta chain was found in a study of T-cell reconstitution after alpha-beta-depleted transplantation in children. TCRbeta library construction was performed incorporating unique molecular identifiers. TCRdb re-analysed the PCR reads in MiXCR, keeping a single row per CDR3 protein. The data contain about 290,000 distinct CDR3 sequences, 7.5% to 9% of them singletons. The study's findings and limits: From newly produced T cells came most of the T-cell counts and diversity one year after transplant. Two months or so post-transplant, alpha-beta T cells reportedly derived from several hundred expanded graft clones.

There are many counts of this clonotype. Its antigen is still unknown. Germline assignment: CDR1 SGHVS and CDR2 FQNEAQ. The germline V and J ends were trimmed by 3 bases and 4 bases, with 18 bases remaining between them. The CDR3 has 17 amino acids. The material was peripheral blood, obtained 360 days after TCRalphabeta/CD19-depleted stem cell transplant. The J gene is TRBJ2-2, the V gene TRBV7-8; D is possibly TRBD2 (7 bases). This TCR was recovered from a female patient aged 2-9 years who had a stem cell transplant for Fanconi anemia, so the T cells may come from the graft donor. This chain's CDR3 is CASSFLRGEGPTGELFF. The CDR3, as DNA: TGTGCCAGCAGCTTTCTGAGGGGGGAGGGCCCCACCGGGGAGCTGTTTTTT.